These T cell receptor beta chains were read from a single sample in a study of blood T cell repertoires in COVID-19. TCRdb's table, derived via immunoSEQ multiplex PCR, lists solely in-frame clones and lacks some. Seen here are a few hundred thousand clones, approximately 86% observed once, and the top ten hold 9% to 12%. The sequenced sample was PBMCs or T cells enriched from blood (not recorded which). All receptors come from a man aged 18 to 29 with acute COVID-19. CDR3s include the opening cysteine and the closing phenylalanine or tryptophan. A D gene is named only where the DNA matches it firmly. Clone size is given for some rows only: seen once, a few or many times, or a class if the clone is expanded.

D gene	clone size	V gene	J gene	CDR3 protein	CDR3 DNA
.	.	TRBV4-1	TRBJ2-3	CASSLQVGQYQPSTDTQYF	TGCGCCAGCAGCCTCCAGGTGGGCCAATACCAGCCTAGCACAGATACGCAGTATTTT
.	.	TRBV10-1	TRBJ2-7	CASSDNSYEQYF	TGCGCCAGCAGTGACAACTCCTACGAGCAGTACTTC
.	.	TRBV4-1	TRBJ2-3	CASSQDLAVSTDTQYF	TGCGCCAGCAGCCAAGATCTAGCAGTGAGCACAGATACGCAGTATTTT
.	few	TRBV7-8	TRBJ2-2	CASSLRRGNTGELFF	TGTGCCAGCAGCTTACGAAGGGGTAACACCGGGGAGCTGTTTTTT
TRBD2	.	TRBV3-1/TRBV3-2	TRBJ2-1	CASSHIAGGSGNEQFF	TGTGCCAGCAGCCACATAGCGGGAGGTAGCGGAAATGAGCAGTTCTTC
.	few	TRBV11-1	TRBJ2-1	CASSLERAYNEQFF	TGTGCCAGCAGCTTAGAACGGGCCTACAATGAGCAGTTCTTC
TRBD2	.	TRBV11-3	TRBJ2-2	CASSRGLAGGGGELFF	TGTGCCAGCAGCCGCGGACTAGCGGGAGGGGGCGGGGAGCTGTTTTTT
.	.	TRBV6-5	TRBJ2-5	CASRTLSGQTQYF	TGTGCCAGCAGAACCCTCAGTGGTCAGACCCAGTACTTC
TRBD2	.	TRBV30	TRBJ2-7	CAWRTSGRVYEQYF	TGTGCCTGGCGGACTAGCGGGAGGGTCTACGAGCAGTACTTC
.	few	TRBV10-2	TRBJ2-1	CASSDVYEGYEQFF	TGCGCCAGCAGTGATGTTTATGAGGGCTATGAGCAGTTCTTC
TRBD2	.	TRBV7-9	TRBJ2-7	CASSLVIGRSGRSYEQYF	TGTGCCAGCAGCTTAGTTATCGGGAGGAGCGGGAGATCCTACGAGCAGTACTTC
.	once	TRBV13	TRBJ1-2	CASSLGQSPTTGGYTF	TGTGCCAGCAGCTTAGGCCAGTCCCCCACAACCGGGGGCTACACCTTC
.	.	TRBV4-1	TRBJ1-2	CASSKAGQDYGYTF	TGCGCCAGCAGCAAGGCAGGGCAGGACTATGGCTACACCTTC
TRBD2	.	TRBV10-1	TRBJ2-1	CASSARDYPNEQFF	TGCGCCAGCAGTGCCCGGGACTACCCCAATGAGCAGTTCTTC
.	.	TRBV7-2	TRBJ1-1	CASSLVSGMNTEAFF	TGTGCCAGCAGCTTAGTATCCGGGATGAACACTGAAGCTTTCTTT
.	.	TRBV29-1	TRBJ2-1	CSVMTDYNEQFF	TGCAGCGTAATGACAGATTACAATGAGCAGTTCTTC
.	.	TRBV11-3	TRBJ2-7	CASSLGPSYEQYF	TGTGCCAGCAGCTTGGGCCCGTCCTACGAGCAGTACTTC
.	.	TRBV10-1	TRBJ1-1	CASSESRGGTTEAFF	TGCGCCAGCAGTGAGTCGAGAGGAGGAACCACTGAAGCTTTCTTT
.	.	TRBV12-5	TRBJ2-7	CASALPSGSSYEQYF	TGTGCTAGTGCCCTCCCGTCGGGGAGCTCCTACGAGCAGTACTTC
.	.	TRBV4-3	TRBJ1-5	CASSQDSTTGYSNQPQHF	TGCGCCAGCAGCCAAGACAGCACCACAGGTTATAGCAATCAGCCCCAGCATTTT
.	.	TRBV27	TRBJ1-6	CANGRAYNSPLHF	TGTGCGAATGGCAGGGCTTATAATTCACCCCTCCACTTT
.	once	TRBV4-2	TRBJ2-1	CASSHELSSYNEQFF	TGTGCCAGCAGCCATGAGCTGAGCTCCTACAATGAGCAGTTCTTC
.	.	TRBV7-9	TRBJ2-7	CASSLRYEQYF	TGTGCCAGCAGCCTACGTTACGAGCAGTACTTC
.	.	TRBV19	TRBJ1-1	CASSIPSGRGGTEAFF	TGTGCCAGTAGCATACCCAGCGGCAGAGGTGGCACTGAAGCTTTCTTT
.	once	TRBV15	TRBJ2-5	CATSSGKGERETQYF	TGTGCCACCAGCTCTGGGAAGGGGGAAAGAGAGACCCAGTACTTC